This T cell receptor (beta chain) derives from a study of radiotherapy plus CTLA-4 blockade in lung cancer. Across the study: Objective responses were recorded in 15% to 20% of patients, with disease control recorded in 25% to 40%. Overall study findings and caveats: Increased serum interferon-beta after radiation also reportedly predicted response strongly. In blood, tumor-derived TCR clones expanded after radiotherapy plus ipilimumab.

The CDR3 sequence is 14 residues long. Germline CDR1 and CDR2: GTSNPN and SVGIG (reference sequence). Trimming took 2 bases from V and 4 from J; bases not matched to a gene: 4. Sequencing was performed with immunoSEQ multiplex PCR; in TCRdb, only in-frame clones are kept and a portion is missing. The sample records about 68,000 clones, 65% to 80% being singletons. This clone has only a few counts. The antigen remains undetermined. The source is a human donor with non-small cell lung cancer who had a complete response to radiotherapy plus ipilimumab. Here the sequenced sample was peripheral blood, taken from a patient treated with radiotherapy plus ipilimumab. The chain is built from TRBV30 and TRBJ2-1; 8 nucleotides align to TRBD2. Written as DNA, the CDR3 is TGTGCCTGGAGTTCTAGCGGGTTGTACAATGAGCAGTTCTTC. Its protein product is CAWSSSGLYNEQFF.